This T cell receptor (beta chain) was found in a study of T cells in women clearing cervical HPV infection (dated by TCRdb to about 2018). Regarding the complete study: The cases were 20 to 30 women with histologically confirmed HPV16-related CIN3 or worse, and 2 of those women had invasive cancers. As quality controls, five blinded duplicates were added to each group, bringing the total to 60 or so samples made up of around 50 participants and ten or so replicates. Nested within Costa Rica's Guanacaste HPV Natural History Study, an exploratory proof-of-principle case-control study compared TCR repertoires across cervical HPV16 outcomes. The parent cohort enrolled roughly 9,400 women aged 18 or older in Guanacaste, Costa Rica, in 1993 to 1994 and followed the women for more than six years. Cases had a median age of 34 years and controls had a median age of around 40, with no significant differences in baseline characteristics. Cases were matched to controls by age within five years and by the year the sample was collected. The controls were 25 or so women whose single incident HPV16 infection cleared within 12 months with no development of precancer or cancer. For cases, a median interval of roughly 150 days, with an interquartile range of about 90 to 210 days, was observed between lesion detection and blood sampling. HLA typing was available for only a few women, so HLA type could not be excluded as a confounder. Blood from cases was drawn at the visit where the lesion was first identified, while blood from controls was drawn once the infection was no longer detected. General conclusions and limits of the study: Because of the cross-sectional design, the study could not determine whether the associations came before infection or resulted from infection, and neither effector/memory subsets nor HPV-specific T cells were isolated. Because the number of T cells in each sample was unknown, differences in richness could reflect differing T-cell content rather than repertoire biology. TRBV6-7 relative abundance was lower in cases than in controls (roughly 0.12% versus 0.17%; Bonferroni P = 0.0008). Across sequencing depths, CIN3+ cases showed significantly higher TCR repertoire richness than controls, but evenness did not differ between the groups. Random forest classifiers combining richness and V gene abundances distinguished cases from controls with an estimated AUC of 0.83.

Every participant had a single incident cervical HPV16 infection, and women with prevalent HPV16 infections were excluded. Cervical HPV DNA was detected with MY09/MY11 PCR, and genotyping was done with dot-blot hybridization. Around 15 mL of heparinized blood was centrifuged, after which the buffy coat was aliquoted, frozen at -30 degrees C, and then stored at -80 degrees C. QIAGEN kits were used to extract genomic DNA from buffy coat specimens. TCR beta CDR3 regions were amplified by multiplex PCR using the immunoSEQ assay from an average of 1200 ng genomic DNA per sample. To correct primer bias, the assay used a complete synthetic TCR repertoire to set an amplification baseline. The amplicons were sequenced on the Illumina platform. The original pipeline was this. Sequence errors were corrected by clustering with frequency ratios and a modified nearest-neighbor algorithm, and the sequences were then analyzed in the immunoSEQ Analyzer using IMGT gene definitions. At each rarefaction depth, TCR richness and evenness were averaged over 20 rarefaction repeats, and samples with fewer sequences than the depth were excluded. Wilcoxon rank sum tests with FDR correction were used to compare relative abundances of V, D and J genes between the groups. For the blinded duplicates, the intraclass correlation was approximately 96% for TCR richness and averaged approximately 76% across roughly 65 gene segments. Imported from immuneACCESS, the table was reduced by TCRdb to in-frame sequences with V and J called. These copies leave out some clones; in studies compared against another copy, an unresolved V gene accounts for under half, and the cause of the remainder is not known. Clonal size and the V and J genes are those of that table, whereas D and trimming came from the DNA. In this sample's table one finds roughly 48,000 clones. Under 2% of the sample is in the top ten clones.

Turning to this clone: The antigen it recognizes is unknown. The read comes to an end 3 residues before the CDR3 does, leaving the germline J gene to fill in the end.

The CDR3 spans 14 residues, from the cysteine through the phenylalanine. Only the CDR3 bases that were read are kept: 33 of them, in frame from base 1. From V the trimming removes 8 bases and from J it removes 7 bases, while the gene matches leave 14 bases of the junction unaccounted for. The germline V gene gives CDR1 as SQVTM and CDR2 as ANQGSEA. Sequenced: blood buffy coat. The sequence links TRBV29-1 to TRBJ2-1; the junction holds 7 bases that match TRBD2. The sequence derives from a woman between 18 and 69 years old with a cervical HPV16 infection that either progressed to CIN3+ or cleared (not recorded which). The sequenced part of the CDR3 DNA is TGCAGCATAAAAAAGCGGGGCGAGACAAATGAG. Translated, it gives CSIKKRGETNE. The complete CDR3 sequence is CSIKKRGETNEQFF.